Below, 27 T cell receptor beta chains from the same sample are listed, as sequenced in a study of shared clonotypes between healthy human individuals. Repertoires were generated with immunoSEQ multiplex PCR, while TCRdb's copy carries only in-frame clones and drops some. The sample includes fewer than 850,000 clones, approximately 75% seen only once; the top ten take under 2%. The material sequenced was memory CD4+ T cells sorted from blood. As for subset: CD45RA-negative fraction. The receptors were gathered from a woman in her 30s in good health.

This clone was seen only once. The chain uses TRBV5-3 and TRBJ1-5, with a weak D call TRBD1 (6 bases). TRBV5-3 is an ORF for which the function is uncertain. The germline V and J ends were trimmed by 4 bases and 2 bases, with 19 bases remaining between them. This CDR3 has 17 amino acids. The CDR3 nucleotides are TGTGCCAGAAGCACCAAAAACAGGGATGTGGGCAATCAGCCCCAGCATTTT. It yields the protein CARSTKNRDVGNQPQHF.

The genes are TRBV7-9 and TRBJ1-1; D ambiguous. V lost 5 bases and J 4 bases, leaving 17 bases between the germline ends. The CDR3 sequence is 15 residues long. Germline values: CDR1 SEHNR, CDR2 FQNEAQ (reference sequence). CDR3 sequence: CASSPQSGDLTEAFF. CDR3 sequence (DNA): TGTGCCAGCAGCCCCCAAAGTGGGGATCTCACTGAAGCTTTCTTT. The full variable domain, with the rest looked up from reference TRBV7-9 and TRBJ1-1, is DTGVSQNPRHKITKRGQNVTFRCDPISEHNRLYWYRQTLGQGPEFLTYFQNEAQLEKSRLLSDRFSAERPKGSFSTLEIQRTEQGDSAMYLCASSPQSGDLTEAFFGQGTRLTVV.

This rearrangement joins TRBV28 to TRBJ1-1, with D hard to call. The CDR3 runs to 12 residues. Trimming stripped 7 bases from V and 8 bases from J, with 14 bases between. CDR1 is MDHEN and CDR2 is SYDVKM in the germline V gene. The CDR3 coding sequence is TGTGCCAGCACCAACCGGCGGATCGAAGCTTTCTTT. Translated, it gives CASTNRRIEAFF.

V gene TRBV11-3 combines with J gene TRBJ2-7; TRBD1 agrees at 10 bases. The CDR3 totals 14 residues. Looked up from germline, CDR1 is SGHNT and CDR2 is YENEEA. After removal of 5 bases from V and 7 bases from J, the junction contained 8 bases not matched to a gene. The CDR3 spells CASSRGTGADEQYF. In DNA, the CDR3 is TGTGCCAGCAGCCGCGGGACAGGGGCAGATGAGCAGTACTTC.

This clone was observed once. J is TRBJ1-2 and V is TRBV6-6; 7 bases are a match to TRBD1. Per germline, CDR1 MNHNY and CDR2 SVGAGI (reference sequence). CDR3 length equals 14 residues. Losses at the gene ends were 4 bases for V and 2 bases for J; bases not matched to a gene: 4. The CDR3 coding sequence is TGTGCCAGCAGTTTCGGACAGGAGAACTATGGCTACACCTTC. As protein: CASSFGQENYGYTF.

This clone was recorded only once. The genes are TRBV18 and TRBJ2-1, with 9 bases aligning to TRBD2. V was pared by 3 bases and J by 8 bases, with 5 bases of the junction left unmatched. Germline-derived CDR1 and CDR2 are KGHSH and LQKENI. The CDR3 sequence is 14 residues long. The CDR3 protein is CASSPREGFHEQFF. As DNA, the CDR3 is TGTGCCAGCTCACCGCGGGAGGGGTTCCATGAGCAGTTCTTC.

The chain employs TRBV4-1 and TRBJ2-1, with TRBD2 matching 7 bases. The CDR3 loop spans 15 amino acids. V gave up 1 base and J gave up 4 bases; unmatched junction bases: 4. Germline loops: CDR1 MGHRA, CDR2 YSYEKL. This chain's CDR3 is CASSQVLAAYNEQFF. The CDR3 DNA follows: TGCGCCAGCAGCCAAGTTCTAGCGGCATACAATGAGCAGTTCTTC.

The chain couples TRBV28 to TRBJ1-3; D unclear. Germline-derived CDR1 and CDR2 are MDHEN and SYDVKM. The CDR3 spans 16 residues. Trimming removed 4 bases at V and 0 bases at J, with 13 bases between. The CDR3 region is CASSSAGRTSGNTIYF. The CDR3, as DNA: TGTGCCAGCAGTTCAGCCGGCAGGACCTCTGGAAACACCATATATTTT.

The chain joins TRBV11-2 to TRBJ2-7; perhaps TRBD2 as D (6 bases). There are 13 residues in the CDR3. The V gene's germline CDR1 is SGHAT and CDR2 FQNNGV. The germline V and J ends were trimmed by 5 bases and 7 bases, with 15 bases remaining between them. CDR3 bases: TGTGCCAGCAGCCCGTGGGGGGTGGGGGAGCAGTACTTC. Translation: CASSPWGVGEQYF.

Notes on this clone: Other DNA sequences in this specimen translate into the identical CDR3. The J gene is TRBJ2-7, the V gene TRBV5-6, with D unclear. CDR3 length equals 13 residues. Germline V gives CDR1 SGHDT, CDR2 YYEEEE. Trimming left V 1 base short and J 0 bases short, with 5 bases between. CDR3 DNA: TGTGCCAGCAGCTTGCTCGACTCCTACGAGCAGTACTTC. Its protein is CASSLLDSYEQYF.

This chain uses TRBV28 with TRBJ1-6; D gene uncertain. V was shortened by 6 bases and J by 3 bases, with 12 bases between the two germline ends. CDR3 length: 15 residues. The germline gives CDR1 MDHEN, CDR2 SYDVKM. This CDR3 reads CASSVPWGYNSPLHF. The CDR3 nucleotides are TGTGCCAGCAGCGTCCCGTGGGGCTATAATTCACCCCTCCACTTT.

A word on this clone: In the same sample, other DNA sequences code for this CDR3. This rearrangement joins TRBV20-1 to TRBJ2-1; D gene uncertain. This CDR3 region has 11 residues. The V and J ends lost 6 bases and 3 bases respectively, with 6 bases between them. CDR1 is DFQATT and CDR2 is SNEGSKA in the germline V gene (reference sequence). The CDR3 sequence is CSASFYNEQFF. As DNA, the CDR3 is TGCAGTGCCAGCTTCTACAATGAGCAGTTCTTC.

The chain is built from TRBV2 and TRBJ2-2; possibly TRBD2 for D (5 bases). Germline assignment: CDR1 SNHLY and CDR2 FYNNEI. The CDR3 extends over 15 amino acids. V dropped 3 bases and J dropped 4 bases, with 12 bases sitting between them. Written as DNA, the CDR3 is TGTGCCAGCAGTGAGGTCCGAGGGAGCACCGGGGAGCTGTTTTTT. Its translation is CASSEVRGSTGELFF.

J is TRBJ2-2 and V is TRBV5-1; 8 bases match TRBD1. The CDR3 sequence is 16 residues long. Germline values: CDR1 SGHRS, CDR2 YFSETQ. The trim removed 4 bases at V and 5 bases at J, leaving 10 bases unmatched. As DNA, the CDR3 is TGCGCCAGCAGCAAGGACAGGGAAGGGTGGACCGGGGAGCTGTTTTTT. This codes for CASSKDREGWTGELFF.

The DNA for the CDR3 is TGTGCCAGCAGCCGCCCCCGAGCGTCCGGGGTCCACGAGCAGTACTTC. This translates into CASSRPRASGVHEQYF. The rearrangement links TRBV7-8 to TRBJ2-7, with D perhaps TRBD2 (5 bases). V lost 5 bases and J 5 bases, leaving 22 bases between the germline ends. Germline V gene data show CDR1 as SGHVS and CDR2 as FQNEAQ. The CDR3 covers 16 residues.

This clone has a single count. V gene TRBV6-6 combines with J gene TRBJ1-2; maybe TRBD1 (5 bases). The CDR3 has 14 amino acids. V lost 4 bases to trimming and J lost 4 bases, with 13 bases between them. From germline, CDR1 is MNHNY and CDR2 SVGAGI (reference sequence). In nucleotides, the CDR3 is TGTGCCAGCAGTTCTCCTCTTGGGGGCTATGGCTACACCTTC. It translates to CASSSPLGGYGYTF.

The chain has TRBV5-1 and TRBJ2-2; TRBD2 aligns across 15 bases. The V gene end was trimmed by 4 bases and the J gene end by 6 bases; junction bases not matched to a gene: 7. Germline loops: CDR1 SGHRS, CDR2 YFSETQ. This CDR3 is 17 amino acids long. The CDR3 sequence is CASSGGLAGGHSGELFF. The DNA of the CDR3 is TGCGCCAGCAGCGGAGGACTAGCGGGAGGGCATTCCGGGGAGCTGTTTTTT.

The chain joins TRBV6-6 to TRBJ1-1; possibly TRBD1 for D (5 bases). There are 15 residues in the CDR3. The germline V and J ends were trimmed by 2 bases and 0 bases, with 10 bases remaining between them. The germline CDR1 and CDR2 sequences are MNHNY and SVGAGI (reference sequence). Written as DNA, the CDR3 is TGTGCCAGCAGTTACGGGCAGGGCATGAACACTGAAGCTTTCTTT. Translation: CASSYGQGMNTEAFF.

The rearrangement joins TRBV5-1 to TRBJ1-1; D is ambiguous. CDR1 is SGHRS and CDR2 is YFSETQ in the germline V gene. V was clipped by 0 bases and J by 1 base, with 10 bases between them. This CDR3 spans 15 amino acids. As DNA, the CDR3 is TGCGCCAGCAGCTTGGAGCCCAGCAGGAACACTGAAGCTTTCTTT. Its translation is CASSLEPSRNTEAFF.

The CDR3 DNA sequence: TGTGCCAGCGTATCCCTCGGGGTCGCCTCTGGAAACACCATATATTTT. Amino acids: CASVSLGVASGNTIYF. This chain uses TRBV28 with TRBJ1-3; no reliable D call. CDR1 and CDR2 (germline): MDHEN, SYDVKM. V shed 8 bases and J shed 0 bases, with 17 bases lying between them. This CDR3 has 16 amino acids.

This clone was seen more than once but under ten times. This chain links TRBV9 with TRBJ1-1; perhaps TRBD1 as D (5 bases). The CDR3 totals 13 residues. In germline, CDR1 is SGDLS, CDR2 YYNGEE. V gave up 0 bases and J gave up 12 bases, with 15 bases separating them. CDR3 nucleotide sequence: TGTGCCAGCAGCGTAGAGGAGGGGAGAGAGACTTTCTTT. It is translated as CASSVEEGRETFF.

The chain recombines TRBV28 with TRBJ2-7; D is possibly TRBD2 (6 bases). Germline V gene data show CDR1 as MDHEN and CDR2 as SYDVKM. This CDR3 region has 14 residues. V lost 5 bases, J lost 2 bases, and 13 bases lay in between. Here the CDR3 reads CASSPPGLPYEQYF. The CDR3 DNA reads as TGTGCCAGCAGTCCCCCGGGACTTCCCTACGAGCAGTACTTC.

This clone was counted only a few times. The rearrangement joins TRBV7-9 to TRBJ2-1; the match to TRBD1 covers 10 bases. The ends lost 5 bases at V and 0 bases at J; junction bases unmatched: 10. Germline CDR1 reads SEHNR; CDR2 reads FQNEAQ (reference sequence). CDR3 size: 18 residues. Here the CDR3 DNA reads TGTGCCAGCAGCGCCGGGACAGGGGACTATGTCTCCTACAATGAGCAGTTCTTC. Amino acids: CASSAGTGDYVSYNEQFF.

The chain joins TRBV10-1 to TRBJ1-5; possible D gene TRBD1, 6 bases. Trimming stripped 6 bases from V and 7 bases from J, with 13 bases between. CDR1 and CDR2 (germline): WNHNN, SYGVQD (reference sequence). There are 13 residues in the CDR3. The CDR3 here is CASRTGYRQPQHF. The CDR3 DNA reads TGCGCCAGCAGGACAGGTTATCGACAGCCCCAGCATTTT.

This clone was seen a handful of times. Written as DNA, the CDR3 is TGTGCCAGCAGACCAGGAGGGACATATGGCTACACCTTC. Translation gives CASRPGGTYGYTF. The chain joins TRBV7-8 to TRBJ1-2, with D maybe TRBD1 (6 bases). Trimming pared 6 bases from V and 5 bases from J, leaving 13 bases between. Germline V gives CDR1 SGHVS, CDR2 FQNEAQ. The CDR3 has 13 residues.

The gene calls are TRBV6-6 and TRBJ2-7; a weak D match, TRBD2 (5 bases). The CDR3 spans 14 residues. CDR1 MNHNY and CDR2 SVGAGI come from the germline V gene (reference sequence). The V gene lost 0 bases and the J gene lost 1 base, with 7 bases spanning the gap. The CDR3 loop is CASSYSSGSYEQYF. The CDR3 nucleotides read TGTGCCAGCAGTTACTCCAGCGGTTCCTACGAGCAGTACTTC.

The chain couples TRBV13 to TRBJ2-5; D tentatively reads TRBD1 or TRBD2 (6 bases each). V shed 6 bases and J shed 5 bases, with 28 bases lying between them. Germline values: CDR1 PRHDT, CDR2 FYEKMQ (reference sequence). The CDR3 spans 18 residues. CDR3 in DNA: TGTGCCAGCAGAGCCCTGTGGGGGCCGGGACTCCTCTCTGAGACCCAGTACTTC. Translating gives CASRALWGPGLLSETQYF.